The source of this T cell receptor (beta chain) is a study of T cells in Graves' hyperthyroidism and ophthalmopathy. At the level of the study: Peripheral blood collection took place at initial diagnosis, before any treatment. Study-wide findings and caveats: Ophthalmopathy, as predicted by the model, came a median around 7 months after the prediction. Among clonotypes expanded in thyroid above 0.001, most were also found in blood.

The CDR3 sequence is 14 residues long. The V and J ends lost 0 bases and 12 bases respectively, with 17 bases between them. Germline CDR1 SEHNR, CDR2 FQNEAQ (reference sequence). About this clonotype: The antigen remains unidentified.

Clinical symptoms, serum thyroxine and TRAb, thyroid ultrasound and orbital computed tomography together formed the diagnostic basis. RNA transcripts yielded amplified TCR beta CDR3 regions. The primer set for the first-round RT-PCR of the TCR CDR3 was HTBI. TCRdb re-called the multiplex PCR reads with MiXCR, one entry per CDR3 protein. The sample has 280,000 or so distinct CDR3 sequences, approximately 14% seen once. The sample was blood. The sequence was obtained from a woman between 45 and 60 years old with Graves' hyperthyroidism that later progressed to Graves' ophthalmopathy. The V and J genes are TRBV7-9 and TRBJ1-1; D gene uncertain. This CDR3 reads CASSLAGDKGSTFF. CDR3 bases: TGTGCCAGCAGCTTAGCGGGCGACAAGGGAAGTACTTTCTTT. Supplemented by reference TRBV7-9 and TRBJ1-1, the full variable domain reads DTGVSQNPRHKITKRGQNVTFRCDPISEHNRLYWYRQTLGQGPEFLTYFQNEAQLEKSRLLSDRFSAERPKGSFSTLEIQRTEQGDSAMYLCASSLAGDKGSTFFGQGTRLTVV.